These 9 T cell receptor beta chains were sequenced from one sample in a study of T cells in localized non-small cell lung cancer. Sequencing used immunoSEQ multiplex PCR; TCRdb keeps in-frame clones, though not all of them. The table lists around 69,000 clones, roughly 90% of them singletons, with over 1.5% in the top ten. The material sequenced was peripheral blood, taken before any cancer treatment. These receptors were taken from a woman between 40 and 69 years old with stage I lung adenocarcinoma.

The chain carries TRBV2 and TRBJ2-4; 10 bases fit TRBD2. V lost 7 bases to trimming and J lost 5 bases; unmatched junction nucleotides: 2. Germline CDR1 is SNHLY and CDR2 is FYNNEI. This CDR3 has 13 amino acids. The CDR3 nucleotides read TGTGCCAGCAACCTAGCGGGGGAAAACATTCAGTACTTC. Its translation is CASNLAGENIQYF.

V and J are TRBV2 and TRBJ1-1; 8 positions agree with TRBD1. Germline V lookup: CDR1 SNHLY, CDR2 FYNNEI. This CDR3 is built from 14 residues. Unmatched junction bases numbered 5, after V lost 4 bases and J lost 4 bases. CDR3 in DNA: TGTGCCAGCAGTGCAGACAGGGGTGGCACTGAAGCTTTCTTT. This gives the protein CASSADRGGTEAFF.

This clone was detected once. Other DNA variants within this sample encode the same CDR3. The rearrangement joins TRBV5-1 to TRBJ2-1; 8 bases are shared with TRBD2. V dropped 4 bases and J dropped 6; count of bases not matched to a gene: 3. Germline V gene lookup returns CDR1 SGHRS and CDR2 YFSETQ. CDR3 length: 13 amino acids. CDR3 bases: TGCGCCAGCAGCAACGGACTAGCCAATGAGCAGTTCTTC. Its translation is CASSNGLANEQFF. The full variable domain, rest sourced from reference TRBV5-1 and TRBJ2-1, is KAGVTQTPRYLIKTRGQQVTLSCSPISGHRSVSWYQQTPGQGLQFLFEYFSETQRNKGNFPGRFSGRQFSNSRSEMNVSTLELGDSALYLCASSNGLANEQFFGPGTRLTVL.

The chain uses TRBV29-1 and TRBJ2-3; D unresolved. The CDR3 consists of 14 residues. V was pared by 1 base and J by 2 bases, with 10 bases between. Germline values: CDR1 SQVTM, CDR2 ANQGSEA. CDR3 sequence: CSVEVGQYTDTQYF. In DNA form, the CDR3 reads TGCAGCGTTGAAGTCGGGCAGTACACAGATACGCAGTATTTT.

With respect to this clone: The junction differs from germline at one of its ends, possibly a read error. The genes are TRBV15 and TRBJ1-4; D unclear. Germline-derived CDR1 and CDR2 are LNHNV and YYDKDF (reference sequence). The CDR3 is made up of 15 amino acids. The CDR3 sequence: CATSKKARERRKTVF. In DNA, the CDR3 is TGTGCCACCAGCAAAAAGGCACGCGAAAGGAGAAAAACTGTTTTT.

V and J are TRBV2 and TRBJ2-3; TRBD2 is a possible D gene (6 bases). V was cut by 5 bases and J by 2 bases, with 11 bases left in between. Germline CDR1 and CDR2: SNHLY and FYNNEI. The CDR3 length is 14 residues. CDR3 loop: CASSFTSHTDTQYF. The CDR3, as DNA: TGTGCCAGCAGTTTCACTAGCCACACAGATACGCAGTATTTT.

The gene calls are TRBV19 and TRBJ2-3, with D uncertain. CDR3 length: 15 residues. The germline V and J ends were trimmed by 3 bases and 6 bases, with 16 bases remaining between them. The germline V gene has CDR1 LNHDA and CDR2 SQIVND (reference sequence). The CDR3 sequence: CASSIGSPVTDTQYF. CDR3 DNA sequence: TGTGCCAGTAGTATTGGCAGTCCCGTCACGGATACGCAGTATTTT.

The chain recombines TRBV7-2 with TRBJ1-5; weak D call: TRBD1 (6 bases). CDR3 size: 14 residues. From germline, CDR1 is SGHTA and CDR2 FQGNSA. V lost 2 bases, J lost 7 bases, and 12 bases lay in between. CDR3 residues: CASSLMTGDQPQHF. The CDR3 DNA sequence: TGTGCCAGCAGCTTAATGACAGGCGACCAGCCCCAGCATTTT.

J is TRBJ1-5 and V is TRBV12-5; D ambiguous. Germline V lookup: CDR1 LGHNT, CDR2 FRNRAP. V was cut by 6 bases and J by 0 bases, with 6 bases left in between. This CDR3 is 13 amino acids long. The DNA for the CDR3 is TGTGCTAGTGGGGCAGATAGCAATCAGCCCCAGCATTTT. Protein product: CASGADSNQPQHF.